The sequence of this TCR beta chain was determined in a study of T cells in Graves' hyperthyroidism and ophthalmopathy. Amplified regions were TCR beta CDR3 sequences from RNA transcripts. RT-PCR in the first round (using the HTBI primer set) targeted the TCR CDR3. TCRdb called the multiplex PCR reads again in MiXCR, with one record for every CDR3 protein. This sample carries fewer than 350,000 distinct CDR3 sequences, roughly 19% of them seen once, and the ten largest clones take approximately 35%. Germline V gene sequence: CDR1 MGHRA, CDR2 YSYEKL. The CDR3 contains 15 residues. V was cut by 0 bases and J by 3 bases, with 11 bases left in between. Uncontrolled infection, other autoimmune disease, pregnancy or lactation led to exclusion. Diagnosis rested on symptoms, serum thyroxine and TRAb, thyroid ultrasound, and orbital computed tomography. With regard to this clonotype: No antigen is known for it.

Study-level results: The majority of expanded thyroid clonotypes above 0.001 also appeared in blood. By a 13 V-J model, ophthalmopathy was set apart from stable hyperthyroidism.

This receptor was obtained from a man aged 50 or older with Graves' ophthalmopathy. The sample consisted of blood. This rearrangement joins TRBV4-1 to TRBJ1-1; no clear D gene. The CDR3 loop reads CASSQEGAGHTEAFF. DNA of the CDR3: TGCGCCAGCAGCCAAGAGGGCGCGGGTCACACTGAAGCTTTCTTT.